The sequence of this TCR beta chain was determined in a study of blood T cell repertoires in COVID-19. The CDR3 length is 15 residues. The V and J ends lost 0 bases and 0 bases respectively, with 9 bases between them. Germline lookup yields CDR1 SGDLS and CDR2 YYNGEE. Only in-frame clones appear in the TCRdb table, and some are missing; sequencing was by immunoSEQ multiplex PCR. The top ten clones hold just over 8% of a sample with hundreds of thousands of clones, about nine tenths of them seen once. The origin of this receptor is a woman aged 60-75 years who had recovered from COVID-19. The sample comprised PBMCs or T cells enriched from blood (not recorded which). The V and J genes are TRBV9 and TRBJ1-2; possible D gene TRBD1, 5 bases. This CDR3 reads CASSVGQLANYGYTF. The DNA for the CDR3 is TGTGCCAGCAGCGTAGGACAGTTAGCTAACTATGGCTACACCTTC.